This passage covers 28 T cell receptor beta chains from one sample sequenced in a study of cytomegalovirus exposure and HLA in healthy donors (dated by TCRdb to 2016 to 2017). Libraries were built with the immunoSEQ multiplex PCR assay. A mixture of 60 forward primers for TCR Vbeta segments and 13 reverse primers for TCR Jbeta segments was used in the multiplex PCR. TCRdb stores this immuneACCESS table with in-frame sequences only. Part of the clones is absent; in the studies checked, under half of the shortfall reflects unresolved V genes, and no reason is known for the rest. The table for this sample lists under 150,000 clones; about 76% of them were counted only once. The ten largest clones add up to about 0.7% of the sample. Sequenced material: PBMCs. The receptors derive from a man younger than 30 in good health and CMV-seronegative.

In regard to this clone: Mismatch with germline at one junction end may stem from a read error. The chain uses TRBV11-2 and TRBJ2-7; D unresolved. Germline CDR1 SGHAT, CDR2 FQNNGV. This CDR3 is built from 12 residues. The CDR3 DNA follows: TGTGCCAGCAGCTTAAACAGCCTTGAAATGCACTTC. Translating gives CASSLNSLEMHF.

The chain has TRBV9 and TRBJ2-1, with a possible D match to TRBD1 (8 bases). The CDR3 has 13 amino acids. CDR1 and CDR2 from the germline V gene are SGDLS and YYNGEE. V dropped 3 bases and J dropped 12 bases, with 16 bases sitting between them. CDR3 region: CASSASGGGGQFF. The CDR3 DNA is TGTGCCAGCAGCGCATCAGGGGGCGGGGGGCAGTTCTTC.

V usage is TRBV7-9 and J usage is TRBJ1-1; tentatively, D is TRBD1 (6 bases). Trimming stripped 5 bases from V and 4 bases from J, with 14 bases between. From germline, CDR1 is SEHNR and CDR2 FQNEAQ (reference sequence). This CDR3 comprises 14 residues. The CDR3 bases are TGTGCCAGCAGCGTACAGGGTGTGCCCACTGAAGCTTTCTTT. It translates to CASSVQGVPTEAFF. The full variable domain, its missing parts supplied by reference TRBV7-9 and TRBJ1-1, is DTGVSQNPRHKITKRGQNVTFRCDPISEHNRLYWYRQTLGQGPEFLTYFQNEAQLEKSRLLSDRFSAERPKGSFSTLEIQRTEQGDSAMYLCASSVQGVPTEAFFGQGTRLTVV.

The chain employs TRBV7-8 and TRBJ1-5; D remains unclear. Germline V gene lookup returns CDR1 SGHVS and CDR2 FQNEAQ. V lost 0 bases to trimming and J lost 4 bases, with 4 bases between them. The CDR3 sequence is 13 residues long. The CDR3 nucleotides read TGTGCCAGCAGCTTAGCGCGGAATCAGCCCCAGCATTTT. Its translation is CASSLARNQPQHF.

This clone was seen once. V gene TRBV28 combines with J gene TRBJ2-3; D is possibly TRBD2 (6 bases). The CDR3 runs to 12 residues. The V end was cut by 3 bases, the J end by 6 bases, with 7 bases between. The germline gives CDR1 MDHEN, CDR2 SYDVKM. The CDR3, as DNA: TGTGCCAGCAGTTTTGGGAGGGATACGCAGTATTTT. This sequence encodes CASSFGRDTQYF.

This clone has only one observation. The J gene is TRBJ2-7, the V gene TRBV6-1, with D maybe TRBD2 (7 bases). Germline CDR1 reads MNHNS; CDR2 reads SASEGT. The length of the CDR3 is 14 residues. The germline V and J ends were trimmed by 2 bases and 7 bases, with 15 bases remaining between them. CDR3 in DNA: TGTGCCAGCAGTGAATGGGGGGGGCGAAGGGAGCAGTACTTC. Translating it yields CASSEWGGRREQYF.

The chain couples TRBV2 to TRBJ2-2, with 9 nucleotides matching TRBD2. Germline V gene sequence: CDR1 SNHLY, CDR2 FYNNEI. This CDR3 region has 17 residues. The junction had 9 bases not matched to a gene; V was cut back by 5 bases and J by 2 bases. The CDR3 protein is CASSPLTSGINTGELFF. The CDR3 region has the DNA TGTGCCAGCAGTCCTTTGACTAGCGGAATTAACACCGGGGAGCTGTTTTTT.

The chain is built from TRBV7-2 and TRBJ2-3; 7 bases fit TRBD2. J lost 2 bases, V lost 4 bases, and 6 bases had no gene match. Germline V gives CDR1 SGHTA, CDR2 FQGNSA. The CDR3 is 15 amino acids. CDR3 DNA sequence: TGTGCCAGCAGCTGGGGAGCGGGGACCACAGATACGCAGTATTTT. This codes for CASSWGAGTTDTQYF.

V and J are TRBV28 and TRBJ2-2; 11 bases agree with TRBD1. The CDR3 length is 19 residues. Germline V CDR1 and CDR2: MDHEN, SYDVKM. V dropped 4 bases and J dropped 4; count of bases not matched to a gene: 14. DNA of the CDR3: TGTGCCAGCAGTTCTGGGGGCTTTGGAGGACAGGGGGCCACCGGGGAGCTGTTTTTT. Its translation: CASSSGGFGGQGATGELFF.

This chain uses TRBV5-4 with TRBJ1-4, with unresolved D. Germline CDR1 is SGHNT and CDR2 is YYREEE (reference sequence). The CDR3 runs to 14 residues. V was pared by 2 bases and J by 3 bases, with 8 bases between. CDR3 residues: CASSFGLANEKLFF. The CDR3 DNA reads as TGTGCCAGCAGCTTCGGTCTGGCTAATGAAAAACTGTTTTTT.

The rearrangement links TRBV6-1 to TRBJ1-5, with unresolved D. This CDR3 is 15 amino acids long. V lost 0 bases to trimming and J lost 10 bases, with 16 bases between them. Germline V gives CDR1 MNHNS, CDR2 SASEGT. The CDR3 nucleotides are TGTGCCAGCAGTGAAGCGCTAGGAACTGAGGGACCCCAGCATTTT. Translating it yields CASSEALGTEGPQHF.

This clone was found once. This chain uses TRBV15 with TRBJ1-1; possibly TRBD1 for D (5 bases). Trimming left V 4 bases short and J 3 bases short, with 12 bases between. CDR3 length equals 14 residues. Germline V gene lookup returns CDR1 LNHNV and CDR2 YYDKDF (reference sequence). The CDR3 is CATSTWARDTEAFF. The CDR3 region has the DNA TGTGCCACCAGCACCTGGGCCAGGGACACTGAAGCTTTCTTT. Looking up the rest from reference TRBV15 and TRBJ1-1 gives the full variable domain: DAMVIQNPRYQVTQFGKPVTLSCSQTLNHNVMYWYQQKSSQAPKLLFHYYDKDFNNEADTPDNFQSRRPNTSFCFLDIRSPGLGDTAMYLCATSTWARDTEAFFGQGTRLTVV.

CDR3 loop: CASSPYLGSEQYF. For the CDR3, the DNA is TGTGCCAGCAGCCCATACCTCGGGAGCGAGCAGTACTTC. The chain has TRBV14 and TRBJ2-7, with a tentative D call TRBD2 (6 bases). CDR3 size: 13 residues. The V gene lost 4 bases and the J gene lost 6 bases, with 13 bases spanning the gap. Germline V CDR1 and CDR2: SGHDN, FVKESK.

The chain carries TRBV4-1 and TRBJ2-2, with D tentatively TRBD2 (5 bases). With 0 bases removed from V and 2 bases from J, the gap between germline ends came to 13 bases. CDR3 length: 17 residues. In germline, CDR1 is MGHRA, CDR2 YSYEKL. CDR3 residues: CASSQDRNGINTGELFF. The DNA for the CDR3 is TGCGCCAGCAGCCAAGATCGGAACGGGATTAACACCGGGGAGCTGTTTTTT.

The chain is built from TRBV19 and TRBJ2-7; D might be TRBD1 (5 bases). Germline CDR1 and CDR2: LNHDA and SQIVND (reference sequence). The V end lost 2 bases, the J end lost 5 bases, and 13 bases lay between the germline ends. The CDR3 has 14 amino acids. The CDR3 protein is CASSISPSRDEQYF. The CDR3 nucleotides read TGTGCCAGTAGTATATCGCCGTCCAGGGACGAGCAGTACTTC.

V gene TRBV5-1 combines with J gene TRBJ1-6; 7 nucleotides align to TRBD1. After removal of 6 bases from V and 8 bases from J, the junction contained 14 bases not matched to a gene. Germline V lookup: CDR1 SGHRS, CDR2 YFSETQ. The CDR3 is 16 residues long. CDR3 loop: CASKGESGTAHSPLHF. The CDR3 region has the DNA TGCGCCAGCAAGGGGGAATCCGGGACAGCCCATTCACCCCTCCACTTT.

This clone has a count of ten or more. The V and J genes are TRBV2 and TRBJ1-3; 7 positions agree with TRBD1. From germline, CDR1 is SNHLY and CDR2 FYNNEI. This CDR3 is 13 amino acids long. The ends lost 9 bases at V and 4 bases at J; junction bases unmatched: 6. CDR3 sequence (DNA): TGTGCCAGTACCAGGGGACAGGGAAACACCATATATTTT. It translates to CASTRGQGNTIYF.

V and J are TRBV2 and TRBJ1-2; the D gene is possibly TRBD1 (6 bases). Trimming cost V 8 bases and J 8 bases, with 21 bases left between them. The CDR3 covers 14 residues. Per the germline V gene, CDR1 is SNHLY and CDR2 is FYNNEI. The CDR3 spells CASLKDSSYQGYTF. CDR3 coding DNA: TGTGCCAGCTTAAAGGACAGCTCTTATCAAGGCTACACCTTC.

The chain combines TRBV12-5 with TRBJ1-6; D is uncertain. Germline CDR1 and CDR2: LGHNT and FRNRAP. The V gene lost 8 bases and the J gene lost 3 bases, with 14 bases spanning the gap. This CDR3 comprises 15 residues. The CDR3 nucleotides read TGTGCTAGTTCTCAAACAGCCTACTATAATTCACCCCTCCACTTT. Residues: CASSQTAYYNSPLHF.

This chain connects TRBV13 to TRBJ2-5; no firm D call. The end of the DNA is better explained by TRBJ2-7, so the J call may be wrong. Germline-derived CDR1 and CDR2 are PRHDT and FYEKMQ (reference sequence). The CDR3 has 15 residues. The CDR3 spells CASSLGSILSYEQYF. CDR3 sequence (DNA): TGTGCCAGCAGCTTAGGGTCAATTCTCTCCTACGAGCAGTACTTC.

The chain employs TRBV4-3 and TRBJ2-5; D call uncertain. Germline V gene lookup returns CDR1 LGHNA and CDR2 YSLEER. V was cut by 1 base and J by 5 bases, with 8 bases left in between. This CDR3 has 13 amino acids. The DNA for the CDR3 is TGCGCCAGCAGCCAAGCTAGAGCCGAGACCCAGTACTTC. It encodes CASSQARAETQYF.

V gene TRBV7-6 combines with J gene TRBJ2-7; 7 bases fit TRBD1. V lost 1 base, J lost 0 bases, and 15 bases stayed unmatched. Germline loops: CDR1 SGHVS, CDR2 FNYEAQ. The CDR3 totals 19 residues. CDR3 residues: CASSLVDRRDSETSYEQYF. CDR3 bases: TGTGCCAGCAGCTTAGTAGATCGTCGGGACAGCGAGACCTCCTACGAGCAGTACTTC.

The CDR3 region is CASGFRDSHYPYYGYTF. The CDR3 DNA reads TGTGCCAGCGGATTCCGGGACAGTCATTACCCTTACTATGGCTACACCTTC. The chain is built from TRBV2 and TRBJ1-2, with 7 bases identical to TRBD1. CDR3 length: 17 residues. CDR1 and CDR2 from the germline V gene are SNHLY and FYNNEI. Losses at the gene ends were 8 bases for V and 3 bases for J; bases not matched to a gene: 18.

The V and J genes are TRBV10-3 and TRBJ1-1; TRBD1 aligns across 8 bases. CDR3 size: 13 residues. Trimming at V came to 6 bases and at J to 8 bases, leaving 8 bases not matched to a gene. The germline CDR1 and CDR2 sequences are ENHRY and SYGVKD. The DNA of the CDR3 is TGTGCCATCAGAACTTCCGGGGACAGGGAAGCTTTCTTT. It specifies CAIRTSGDREAFF.

The chain couples TRBV9 to TRBJ2-1; D unresolved. Germline V gene sequence: CDR1 SGDLS, CDR2 YYNGEE. V shed 2 bases and J shed 8 bases, with 14 bases lying between them. CDR3 length: 14 amino acids. CDR3 bases: TGTGCCAGCAGCGTCCAACCCCGCCGGGATGAGCAGTTCTTC. This translates into CASSVQPRRDEQFF.

The rearrangement uses TRBV7-9 and TRBJ2-3; possible D gene TRBD2, 5 bases. CDR1 is SEHNR and CDR2 is FQNEAQ in the germline V gene (reference sequence). The CDR3 runs to 15 residues. V was cut by 0 bases and J by 4 bases, with 11 bases left in between. CDR3 sequence reads: CASSLARVAADTQYF. CDR3 coding DNA: TGTGCCAGCAGCTTAGCGCGGGTGGCGGCAGATACGCAGTATTTT.

This clone showed up just once. The chain carries TRBV10-3 and TRBJ2-7; 8 bases agree with TRBD2. Trimming at V came to 10 bases and at J to 2 bases, leaving 16 bases not matched to a gene. Germline loops: CDR1 ENHRY, CDR2 SYGVKD. The CDR3 has 16 amino acids. The CDR3 nucleotides are TGTGCCACTTTCGCGGGTAAGGGACTAGACACCTACGAGCAGTACTTC. Protein: CATFAGKGLDTYEQYF.

The chain carries TRBV25-1 and TRBJ1-2, with D tentatively TRBD1 (5 bases). This CDR3 spans 13 amino acids. Trimming took 7 bases from V and 7 from J, leaving 16 bases between them. Germline V CDR1 and CDR2: MGHDK, SYGVNS. The CDR3 DNA follows: TGTGCCAGCACCCCCGGGACTCCCGCTGGCTACACCTTC. Its protein product is CASTPGTPAGYTF.